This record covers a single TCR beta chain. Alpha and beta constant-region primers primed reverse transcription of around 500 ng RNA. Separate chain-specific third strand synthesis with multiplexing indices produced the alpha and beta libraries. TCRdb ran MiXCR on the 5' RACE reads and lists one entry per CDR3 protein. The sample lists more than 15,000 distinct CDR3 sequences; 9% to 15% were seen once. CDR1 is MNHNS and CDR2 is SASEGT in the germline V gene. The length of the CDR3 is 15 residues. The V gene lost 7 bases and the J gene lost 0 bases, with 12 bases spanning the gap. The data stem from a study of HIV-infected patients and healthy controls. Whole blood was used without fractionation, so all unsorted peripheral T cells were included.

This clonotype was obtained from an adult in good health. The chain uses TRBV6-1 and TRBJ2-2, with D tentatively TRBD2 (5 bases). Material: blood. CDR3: CASIGSQANTGELFF. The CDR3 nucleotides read TGTGCCAGCATAGGGAGTCAGGCGAACACCGGGGAGCTGTTTTTT.